Presented here are 20 T cell receptor beta chains from one specimen sequenced in a study of blood T cell repertoires in COVID-19. This table comes from immunoSEQ multiplex PCR, and its TCRdb copy is limited to in-frame clones, with some not included. This sample has roughly 140,000 clones, with roughly 84% found just once. The sequenced sample was PBMCs or T cells enriched from blood (not recorded which). Receptor source: a man over 45 in a cohort exposed to, infected with or recovered from COVID-19 (not recorded which).

This clone was observed a handful of times. This rearrangement joins TRBV27 to TRBJ2-7; perhaps TRBD1 as D (5 bases). V was cut by 3 bases and J by 1 base, with 10 bases left in between. Germline CDR1 is MNHEY and CDR2 is SMNVEV (reference sequence). This CDR3 is 14 amino acids long. Written as DNA, the CDR3 is TGTGCCAGCAGTTTTGGTACAGGATCCTACGAGCAGTACTTC. As protein: CASSFGTGSYEQYF.

The chain has TRBV18 and TRBJ2-7, with unresolved D. Trimming removed 2 bases at V and 3 bases at J, with 17 bases between. CDR1 and CDR2 (germline): KGHSH, LQKENI. The CDR3 is 16 amino acids. CDR3 in amino acids: CASSPSQSYTSYEQYF. The CDR3 nucleotides read TGTGCCAGCTCACCATCCCAATCGTATACCAGCTACGAGCAGTACTTC.

V usage is TRBV18 and J usage is TRBJ2-5; D possibly corresponds to TRBD2 (7 bases). This CDR3 region has 17 residues. The germline V gene has CDR1 KGHSH and CDR2 LQKENI. V was trimmed by 6 bases and J by 3 bases, leaving 23 bases between them. The CDR3 DNA is TGTGCCAGCTCCCCTCGCATAGGGGGGGGGCGAAAAGAGACCCAGTACTTC. Translated, it gives CASSPRIGGGRKETQYF.

This chain uses TRBV10-2 with TRBJ2-7, with 7 bases matching TRBD1. This CDR3 contains 13 residues. CDR1 and CDR2 from the germline V gene are WSHSY and SAAADI. The V and J ends lost 5 bases and 3 bases, in that order; junction bases with no gene match: 4. For the CDR3, the DNA is TGCGCCAGCAGTCCGGGACAGTTCTACGAGCAGTACTTC. This gives the protein CASSPGQFYEQYF.

The chain uses TRBV12-5 and TRBJ1-6; a possible D gene is TRBD1 (5 bases). The CDR3 sequence is 13 residues long. Germline V lookup: CDR1 LGHNT, CDR2 FRNRAP. The V end lost 5 bases, the J end lost 10 bases, and 12 bases lay between the germline ends. The CDR3 here is CASGHLGGSPLHF. DNA for the CDR3: TGTGCTAGTGGTCACCTGGGGGGGTCACCCCTCCACTTT.

J is TRBJ1-4 and V is TRBV30, with TRBD1 identical over 9 bases. The CDR3 sequence is 14 residues long. The junction had 2 bases not matched to a gene; V was cut back by 0 bases and J by 6 bases. The germline gives CDR1 GTSNPN, CDR2 SVGIG (reference sequence). The CDR3 spells CAWSVGTGYEKLFF. For the CDR3, the DNA is TGTGCCTGGAGTGTGGGGACAGGGTATGAAAAACTGTTTTTT.

J is TRBJ2-3 and V is TRBV7-2; D remains ambiguous. CDR3 length: 15 residues. V lost 1 base and J 6 bases, leaving 14 bases between the germline ends. Germline V gene lookup returns CDR1 SGHTA and CDR2 FQGNSA. CDR3 protein: CASSLVVTPSDTQYF. DNA for the CDR3: TGTGCCAGCAGCTTAGTAGTTACCCCGTCCGATACGCAGTATTTT.

The chain couples TRBV7-9 to TRBJ1-6; D remains unclear. The CDR3 is 15 amino acids. V shed 0 bases and J shed 10 bases, with 13 bases lying between them. Germline CDR1 SEHNR, CDR2 FQNEAQ (reference sequence). The CDR3: CASSLAMGGESPLHF. CDR3 nucleotide sequence: TGTGCCAGCAGCTTAGCAATGGGCGGGGAATCACCCCTCCACTTT.

The chain uses TRBV29-1 and TRBJ2-5; no firm D call. V lost 3 bases and J lost 3, with 5 bases in between. Germline V gives CDR1 SQVTM, CDR2 ANQGSEA. The CDR3 totals 11 residues. CDR3 in amino acids: CSVDPEETQYF. The CDR3 bases are TGCAGCGTTGATCCTGAAGAGACCCAGTACTTC. The full variable domain, rest sourced from reference TRBV29-1 and TRBJ2-5, is SAVISQKPSRDICQRGTSLTIQCQVDSQVTMMFWYRQQPGQSLTLIATANQGSEATYESGFVIDKFPISRPNLTFSTLTVSNMSPEDSSIYLCSVDPEETQYFGPGTRLLVL.

The gene calls are TRBV5-4 and TRBJ2-7, with a possible D match to TRBD2 (6 bases). CDR3 length: 14 amino acids. Between the trimmed V and J ends, which lost 7 bases and 0 bases, there was a span of 14 bases. Germline V gene data show CDR1 as SGHNT and CDR2 as YYREEE (reference sequence). The CDR3, as DNA: TGTGCCAGCCGTCGGGACTTCATCTCCTACGAGCAGTACTTC. Translating gives CASRRDFISYEQYF.

This chain connects TRBV27 to TRBJ1-3; D gene unclear. Between the trimmed V and J ends, which lost 6 bases and 0 bases, there was a span of 15 bases. Germline values: CDR1 MNHEY, CDR2 SMNVEV (reference sequence). CDR3 length: 16 residues. In nucleotides, the CDR3 is TGTGCCAGCAGCGTCCGAACTCCTTACTCTGGAAACACCATATATTTT. Translation: CASSVRTPYSGNTIYF.

The chain combines TRBV27 with TRBJ2-7; 7 nucleotides agree with TRBD2. CDR3 length: 15 residues. J gave up 4 bases and V 6 bases, and 12 bases lay outside the gene matches. The germline V gene has CDR1 MNHEY and CDR2 SMNVEV (reference sequence). The CDR3 DNA reads TGTGCCAGCAGCGTTCGCGGGAGCCCCAGTTACGAGCAGTACTTC. As protein: CASSVRGSPSYEQYF.

V is TRBV18 and J is TRBJ1-1, with TRBD1 as a possible D gene (6 bases). The CDR3 has 17 amino acids. Germline V gene sequence: CDR1 KGHSH, CDR2 LQKENI. V dropped 1 base and J dropped 1 base, with 16 bases sitting between them. CDR3 loop: CASSPRFGEQGNTEAFF. The DNA for the CDR3 is TGTGCCAGCTCACCACGGTTCGGGGAACAGGGGAACACTGAAGCTTTCTTT.

The CDR3 loop is CATSDLTKGQETQYF. The CDR3 nucleotides read TGTGCCACCAGTGATTTGACTAAGGGGCAAGAGACCCAGTACTTC. The chain is built from TRBV24-1 and TRBJ2-5; D might be TRBD1 (5 bases). Between the trimmed V and J ends, which lost 0 bases and 2 bases, there was a span of 9 bases. Germline-derived CDR1 and CDR2 are KGHDR and SFDVKD. The CDR3 extends over 15 amino acids.

This clone was observed once. The rearrangement links TRBV5-4 to TRBJ2-7, with D possibly TRBD2 on 6 matching bases. The V end lost 0 bases, the J end lost 0 bases, and 10 bases lay between the germline ends. The CDR3 spans 15 residues. The germline gives CDR1 SGHNT, CDR2 YYREEE (reference sequence). CDR3 coding DNA: TGTGCCAGCAGCTTGGGTCGGGAGTCCTCCTACGAGCAGTACTTC. It codes for CASSLGRESSYEQYF.

The chain carries TRBV6-5 and TRBJ1-4; 7 bases map to TRBD1. V was clipped by 6 bases and J by 8 bases; unmatched bases: 9. The germline gives CDR1 MNHEY, CDR2 SVGAGI. The CDR3 spans 14 residues. As DNA, the CDR3 is TGTGCCAGCAGCTCGGCACAGGGGAAAGAAAAACTGTTTTTT. Its translation: CASSSAQGKEKLFF.

CDR3 DNA sequence: TGTGCCAGCAGTTACGGGTCCCTAGGTTACGAGCAGTACTTC. Amino acids: CASSYGSLGYEQYF. V gene TRBV6-5 combines with J gene TRBJ2-7; no definite D call. There are 14 residues in the CDR3. The germline gives CDR1 MNHEY, CDR2 SVGAGI. Trimming took 2 bases from V and 4 from J, leaving 12 bases between them.

V and J are TRBV7-8 and TRBJ1-2, with TRBD1 matching over 7 bases. The germline V gene has CDR1 SGHVS and CDR2 FQNEAQ. J gave up 0 bases and V 3 bases, and 7 bases lay outside the gene matches. The CDR3 covers 16 residues. The CDR3: CASSLNRGPTNYGYTF. CDR3 nucleotides: TGTGCCAGCAGCTTGAACAGGGGTCCCACTAACTATGGCTACACCTTC.

The chain uses TRBV9 and TRBJ2-3; TRBD2 aligns across 7 bases. This CDR3 spans 15 amino acids. Per germline, CDR1 SGDLS and CDR2 YYNGEE. V lost 0 bases and J lost 4; bases outside the gene matches: 5. In DNA form, the CDR3 reads TGTGCCAGCAGCGTAGGAGGGAGCGGGGCAGATACGCAGTATTTT. Protein sequence: CASSVGGSGADTQYF. Looking up the rest from reference TRBV9 and TRBJ2-3 gives the full variable domain: DSGVTQTPKHLITATGQRVTLRCSPRSGDLSVYWYQQSLDQGLQFLIQYYNGEERAKGNILERFSAQQFPDLHSELNLSSLELGDSALYFCASSVGGSGADTQYFGPGTRLTVL.

This clone was seen a single time. The chain recombines TRBV5-1 with TRBJ1-4; the D gene is possibly TRBD1 (6 bases). Trimming removed 1 base from V and 4 bases from J, with 14 bases in between. Per germline, CDR1 SGHRS and CDR2 YFSETQ. The CDR3 is 16 residues long. The CDR3 loop is CASSLTWGQVNEKLFF. As DNA, the CDR3 is TGCGCCAGCAGCTTGACGTGGGGGCAGGTTAATGAAAAACTGTTTTTT.